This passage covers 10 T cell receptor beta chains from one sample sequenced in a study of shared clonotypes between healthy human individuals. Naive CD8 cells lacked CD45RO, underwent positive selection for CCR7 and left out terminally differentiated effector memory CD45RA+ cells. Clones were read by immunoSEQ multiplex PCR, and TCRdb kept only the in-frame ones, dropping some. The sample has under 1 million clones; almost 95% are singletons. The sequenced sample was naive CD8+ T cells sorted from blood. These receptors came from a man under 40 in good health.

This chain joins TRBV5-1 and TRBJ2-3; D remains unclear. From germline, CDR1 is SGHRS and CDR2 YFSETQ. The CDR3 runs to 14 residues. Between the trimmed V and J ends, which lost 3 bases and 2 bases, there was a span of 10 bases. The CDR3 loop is CASSYRTDTDTQYF. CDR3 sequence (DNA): TGCGCCAGCAGCTATCGGACGGACACAGATACGCAGTATTTT.

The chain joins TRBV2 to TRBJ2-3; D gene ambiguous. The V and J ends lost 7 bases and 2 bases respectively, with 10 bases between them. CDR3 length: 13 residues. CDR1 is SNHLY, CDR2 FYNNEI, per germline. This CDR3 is CASIVSPTDTQYF. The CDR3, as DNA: TGTGCCAGCATTGTGAGTCCCACAGATACGCAGTATTTT.

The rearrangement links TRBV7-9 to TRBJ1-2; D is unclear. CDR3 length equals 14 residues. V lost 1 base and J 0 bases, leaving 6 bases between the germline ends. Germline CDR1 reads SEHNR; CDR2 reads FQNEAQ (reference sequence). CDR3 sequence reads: CASSLERSNYGYTF. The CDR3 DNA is TGTGCCAGCAGCTTAGAACGATCTAACTATGGCTACACCTTC.

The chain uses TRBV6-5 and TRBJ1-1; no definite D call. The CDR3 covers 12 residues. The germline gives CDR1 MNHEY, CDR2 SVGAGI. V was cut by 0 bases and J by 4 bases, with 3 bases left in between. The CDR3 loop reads CASSYSFTEAFF. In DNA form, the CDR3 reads TGTGCCAGCAGTTACTCCTTCACTGAAGCTTTCTTT.

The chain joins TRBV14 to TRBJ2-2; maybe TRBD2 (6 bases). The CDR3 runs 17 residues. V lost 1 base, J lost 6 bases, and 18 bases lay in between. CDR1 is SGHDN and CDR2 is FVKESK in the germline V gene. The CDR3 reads CASSQAPSGLWPGELFF. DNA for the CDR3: TGTGCCAGCAGCCAAGCACCAAGCGGGTTGTGGCCCGGGGAGCTGTTTTTT.

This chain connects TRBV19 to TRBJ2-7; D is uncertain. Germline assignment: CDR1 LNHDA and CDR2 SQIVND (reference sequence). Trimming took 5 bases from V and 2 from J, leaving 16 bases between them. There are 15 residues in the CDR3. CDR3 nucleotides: TGTGCCAGTAGTTTCTCAGGCGGCAGAGCCTACGAGCAGTACTTC. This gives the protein CASSFSGGRAYEQYF. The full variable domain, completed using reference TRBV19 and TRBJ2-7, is DGGITQSPKYLFRKEGQNVTLSCEQNLNHDAMYWYRQDPGQGLRLIYYSQIVNDFQKGDIAEGYSVSREKKESFPLTVTSAQKNPTAFYLCASSFSGGRAYEQYFGPGTRLTVT.

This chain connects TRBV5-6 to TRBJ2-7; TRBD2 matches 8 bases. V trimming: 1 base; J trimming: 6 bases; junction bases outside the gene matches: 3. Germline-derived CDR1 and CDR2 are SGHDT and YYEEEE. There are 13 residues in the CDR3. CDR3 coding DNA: TGTGCCAGCAGCTTGCAACTAGCGGTCGAGCAGTACTTC. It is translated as CASSLQLAVEQYF.

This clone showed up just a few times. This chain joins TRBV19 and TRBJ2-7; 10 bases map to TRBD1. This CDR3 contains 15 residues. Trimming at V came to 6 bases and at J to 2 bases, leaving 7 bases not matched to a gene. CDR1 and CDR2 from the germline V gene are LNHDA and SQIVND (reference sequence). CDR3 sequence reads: CASSGDRGYPYEQYF. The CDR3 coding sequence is TGTGCCAGTAGCGGGGACAGGGGCTATCCCTACGAGCAGTACTTC.

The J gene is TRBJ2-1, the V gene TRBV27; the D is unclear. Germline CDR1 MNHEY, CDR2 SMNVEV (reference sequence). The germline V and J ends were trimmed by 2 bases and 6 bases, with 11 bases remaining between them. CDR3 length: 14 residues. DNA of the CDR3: TGTGCCAGCAGTTTAGATACCGGCTCCAATGAGCAGTTCTTC. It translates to CASSLDTGSNEQFF.

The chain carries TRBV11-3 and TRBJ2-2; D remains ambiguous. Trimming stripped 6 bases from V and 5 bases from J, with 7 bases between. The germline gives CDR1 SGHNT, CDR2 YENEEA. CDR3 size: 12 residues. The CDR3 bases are TGTGCCAGCAGGTCTTCGACCGGGGAGCTGTTTTTT. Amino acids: CASRSSTGELFF.